The next 8 T cell receptor beta chains were all read from a single sample in a study of response to subunit inactivated influenza vaccine (dated by TCRdb to about 2018). Libraries were prepared through RT-PCR. The sequencer was an Illumina HiSeq 2500. Through fastp at Q25 and MiXCR, TCRdb rebuilt clones from the public reads, retaining in-frame beta chains. All rows with the same CDR3 protein become a single entry with the most common DNA and genes. The sample contains 500,000 to 700,000 distinct CDR3 sequences, around 21% of them found a single time. The ten largest clones capture 2.8% of the sample. The data were also submitted as part of a second study, on T cells expressing NK-cell markers. The second source states: TCR beta cDNA libraries were made by 5'RACE template switching that added a universal primer site and unique molecular identifiers.

Here the sequenced sample was CD4+ T cells sorted from PBMCs, taken about 11 days after vaccination. Source of these receptors: a man over 45 who received an inactivated influenza vaccine. Donor details come from another sample of the same person, matched by shared clones.

The J gene is TRBJ2-2, the V gene TRBV18; perhaps TRBD1 as D (7 bases). The CDR3 runs 15 residues. Germline CDR1 is KGHSH and CDR2 is LQKENI. The V end lost 2 bases, the J end lost 3 bases, and 10 bases lay between the germline ends. CDR3 residues: CASSPGGTDTGELFF. The DNA for the CDR3 is TGTGCCAGCTCACCAGGCGGGACAGACACCGGGGAGCTGTTTTTT.

The chain carries TRBV28 and TRBJ1-3; no reliable D call. V was shortened by 7 bases and J by 8 bases, with 21 bases between the two germline ends. Germline CDR1 MDHEN, CDR2 SYDVKM. The CDR3 length is 15 residues. The CDR3 coding sequence is TGTGCCAGCATCGAATCAGCTGCCGAGCGGGACACCATATATTTT. Amino acid sequence: CASIESAAERDTIYF.

This rearrangement joins TRBV29-1 to TRBJ2-7, with 7 nucleotides matching TRBD2. CDR1 SQVTM and CDR2 ANQGSEA come from the germline V gene. V lost 3 bases to trimming and J lost 4 bases; unmatched junction nucleotides: 6. CDR3 length: 13 amino acids. This CDR3 is CSVDGGGGYEQYF. CDR3 DNA sequence: TGCAGCGTTGATGGGGGGGGAGGGTACGAGCAGTACTTC.

This clonotype was seen repeatedly, ten times or more. This chain joins TRBV5-1 and TRBJ2-1; weak D call: TRBD1 (6 bases). Trimming took off 0 bases at V and 8 bases at J, with 9 bases between the two ends. Germline loops: CDR1 SGHRS, CDR2 YFSETQ. The CDR3 loop spans 13 amino acids. The CDR3 sequence: CASSLAGVDEQFF. The CDR3 bases are TGCGCCAGCAGCTTGGCAGGGGTCGATGAGCAGTTCTTC.

This clonotype appeared a few times. The chain combines TRBV11-3 with TRBJ1-1; D gene ambiguous. This CDR3 comprises 14 residues. Trimming took 3 bases from V and 1 from J, leaving 9 bases between them. CDR1 and CDR2 from the germline V gene are SGHNT and YENEEA. CDR3 bases: TGTGCCAGCAGCTTTGCAGGACCGAACACTGAAGCTTTCTTT. Translated, it gives CASSFAGPNTEAFF.

This clonotype was observed once. One end of the junction fails to match germline, which may point to a read error. The CDR3 region has the DNA TGCGCCACCAGCTTGGGAGGGACGGGGGAAGAGACCCAGTACTTC. Residues: CATSLGGTGEETQYF. V and J are TRBV5-1 and TRBJ2-5; 7 nucleotides align to TRBD2. The CDR3 is 15 amino acids. Germline V lookup: CDR1 SGHRS, CDR2 YFSETQ.

This chain uses TRBV5-1 with TRBJ1-2, with D perhaps TRBD1 (5 bases). V lost 2 bases to trimming and J lost 2 bases, with 10 bases between them. Germline lookup yields CDR1 SGHRS and CDR2 YFSETQ. The CDR3 is 14 amino acids. In DNA form, the CDR3 reads TGCGCCAGCAGCTTTACGACAGAGAACTATGGCTACACCTTC. Residues: CASSFTTENYGYTF.

The rearrangement uses TRBV5-4 and TRBJ2-1; D remains ambiguous. Per the germline V gene, CDR1 is SGHNT and CDR2 is YYREEE (reference sequence). This CDR3 spans 13 amino acids. The ends were cut back, 1 base at V and 5 bases at J, with 7 bases in the middle. The CDR3 sequence: CASSLNANNEQFF. CDR3 bases: TGTGCCAGCAGCTTGAATGCAAACAATGAGCAGTTCTTC.